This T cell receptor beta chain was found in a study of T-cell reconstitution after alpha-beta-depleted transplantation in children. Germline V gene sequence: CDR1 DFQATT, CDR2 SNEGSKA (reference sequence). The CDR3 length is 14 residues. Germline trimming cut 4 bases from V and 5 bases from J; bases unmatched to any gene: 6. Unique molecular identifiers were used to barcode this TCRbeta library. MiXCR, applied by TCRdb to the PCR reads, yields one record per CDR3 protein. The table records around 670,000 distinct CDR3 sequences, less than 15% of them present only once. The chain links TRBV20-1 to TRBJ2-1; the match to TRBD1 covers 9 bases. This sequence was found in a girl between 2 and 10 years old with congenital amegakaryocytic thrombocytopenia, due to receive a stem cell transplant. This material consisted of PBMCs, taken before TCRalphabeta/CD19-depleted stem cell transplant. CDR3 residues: CSAIRDRVDNEQFF. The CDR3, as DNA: TGCAGTGCTATCCGGGACAGGGTAGACAATGAGCAGTTCTTC.